This T cell receptor (beta chain) was observed in a study of T cells in localized non-small cell lung cancer. Overall study findings and caveats: Uninvolved adjacent lung had more T cell clonality than any other tissue, topping tumor. Those with higher blood T cell density had longer overall survival. Adjacent lung was found to contain a median roughly 60 of the top 100 tumor clones.

The assay was immunoSEQ multiplex PCR, and TCRdb's table has in-frame clones only and misses some. There are 2,500 to 3,000 clones in the sample; 25% occur only once, and around 17% lies in the top ten. CDR1 and CDR2 from the germline V gene are MGHRA and YSYEKL. V lost 4 bases, J lost 2 bases, and 2 bases stayed unmatched. The length of the CDR3 is 14 residues. As for this clone: The antigen is undetermined.

Sample: lung tumor tissue, taken before any cancer treatment. The chain carries TRBV4-1 and TRBJ2-7; 10 bases are a match to TRBD1. This clonotype originated in a male donor older than 55 with stage I lung adenocarcinoma. CDR3 in DNA: TGCGCCAGCAGCCGAGGACAGGGGGCCTACGAGCAGTACTTC. Amino acid sequence: CASSRGQGAYEQYF.